Listed below are T cell receptor beta chains from one sample, sequenced in a study of T cell repertoires in cytomegalovirus infection. No antigens are known for them. TCRdb called the reads again in MiXCR, with one record for every CDR3 protein. Found here are hundreds of thousands of distinct CDR3 sequences, approximately 30% of them singletons; the top ten hold roughly an eighth. The sample here was cultured CD8+ T cells from PBMCs, taken from culture after CMV antigen stimulation. The receptors derive from a human donor in good health (CMV status not recorded). Some clones in this sample may be carry-over from other donors' samples. Each CDR3 is given with its conserved first and last residue. Fields, in order: clone size, V gene, J gene, D gene, CDR3 DNA, CDR3 protein. The D gene is left open where the match is weak. Expanded clones are given a class, and other clones once, few, many or no size at all.

size: few
V: TRBV7-6
J: TRBJ1-5
D: .
DNA: TGTGCCAGCAGCTTAGGGGGGATAGCAAGTCAGCCCCAGCATTTT
CDR3: CASSLGGIASQPQHF

size: few
V: TRBV7-9
J: TRBJ2-7
D: .
DNA: TGTGCCAGCAGCTCTCGTGGGAGCCACGAGCAGTACTTC
CDR3: CASSSRGSHEQYF

size: few
V: TRBV6-6
J: TRBJ2-2
D: TRBD2
DNA: TGTGCCAGCGAACTAGCGGGGGCCCCGAACACCGGGGAGCTGTTTTTT
CDR3: CASELAGAPNTGELFF

size: .
V: TRBV9
J: TRBJ1-4
D: .
DNA: TGTGCCAGCAGCGTATTAGAAGAGAGGAATGAAAAACTGTTTTTT
CDR3: CASSVLEERNEKLFF

size: .
V: TRBV6-1
J: TRBJ1-2
D: .
DNA: TGTGCCAGCAGGAGGGGTAAAGGAGAGGGCTACACCTTC
CDR3: CASRRGKGEGYTF

size: .
V: TRBV12-3/TRBV12-4
J: TRBJ2-5
D: .
DNA: TGTGCCAGCGGATCCGGCCAAGAGACCCAGTACTTC
CDR3: CASGSGQETQYF

size: .
V: TRBV7-9
J: TRBJ2-1
D: .
DNA: TGTGCCAGCAGGACTTCGGGGGGCCACAATGAGCAGTTCTTC
CDR3: CASRTSGGHNEQFF

size: .
V: TRBV11-2
J: TRBJ2-5
D: .
DNA: TGTGCCAGCAGCCCGACAGGGAGGTTCCAAGAGACCCAGTACTTC
CDR3: CASSPTGRFQETQYF

size: .
V: TRBV27
J: TRBJ1-4
D: .
DNA: TGTGCCAGCAGTCCATTGGGATTCTCCGAAAAACTGTTTTTT
CDR3: CASSPLGFSEKLFF

size: many
V: TRBV7-9
J: TRBJ2-3
D: TRBD2
DNA: TGTGCCAGCAGTCGACGCACTAGCGGGGGGGCCGCAGATACGCAGTATTTT
CDR3: CASSRRTSGGAADTQYF

size: few
V: TRBV6-1
J: TRBJ1-1
D: .
DNA: TGTGCCAGCAGCCGAACCGGGGGGGGACCTAACACTGAAGCTTTCTTT
CDR3: CASSRTGGGPNTEAFF

size: many
V: TRBV19
J: TRBJ2-2
D: TRBD1
DNA: TGTGCCAGGTCCCCCGGGACAGGGGGAAGCGGCGGGGAGCTGTTTTTT
CDR3: CARSPGTGGSGGELFF

size: many
V: TRBV7-2
J: TRBJ1-4
D: .
DNA: TGTGCCAGCAGCACGCGGGACCTGCCGGCAGAAAAACTGTTTTTT
CDR3: CASSTRDLPAEKLFF

size: few
V: TRBV7-9
J: TRBJ2-5
D: TRBD2
DNA: TGTGCCAGCAGCCAACCGGGACTAGCGGGCCCAGAGACCCAGTACTTC
CDR3: CASSQPGLAGPETQYF

size: .
V: TRBV9
J: TRBJ2-4
D: TRBD1
DNA: TGTGCCAGCAGTGGAGGACAGGGTAGCAAAAACATTCAGTACTTC
CDR3: CASSGGQGSKNIQYF

size: once
V: TRBV12-5
J: TRBJ2-1
D: TRBD2
DNA: TGTGCTAGTGCTCTGGGGGGGAGCTCCTACAATGAGCAGTTCTTC
CDR3: CASALGGSSYNEQFF

size: few
V: TRBV7-9
J: TRBJ1-2
D: .
DNA: TGTGCCAGCAGCTCGTCCATACTTTCCGCAGAGCCTGGCTACACCTTC
CDR3: CASSSSILSAEPGYTF

size: once
V: TRBV19
J: TRBJ2-1
D: TRBD2
DNA: TGTGCCTCCGGGGAGGGTTCCCCCTACAATGAGCAGTTCTTC
CDR3: CASGEGSPYNEQFF

size: many
V: TRBV4-2
J: TRBJ2-1
D: .
DNA: TGTGCCAGCAGCCAAGTGGGGCAGGCCTCCTCCTACAATGAGCAGTTCTTC
CDR3: CASSQVGQASSYNEQFF

size: few
V: TRBV5-1
J: TRBJ2-1
D: TRBD1
DNA: TGCGCCAGCAGCTCCACTACAGGGGGCTTCTACAATGAGCAGTTCTTC
CDR3: CASSSTTGGFYNEQFF

size: few
V: TRBV5-1
J: TRBJ2-7
D: .
DNA: TGCGCCAGCAGCCCGGGGGACAGTCTGACCTACGAGCAGTACTTC
CDR3: CASSPGDSLTYEQYF

size: .
V: TRBV7-9
J: TRBJ1-1
D: TRBD1
DNA: TGTGCCAGCAGCGCGGTGGGGACAGGGGTAGTGAGAACTGAAGCTTTCTTT
CDR3: CASSAVGTGVVRTEAFF

size: few
V: TRBV6-5
J: TRBJ2-1
D: TRBD2
DNA: TGTGCCAGCACCTTTAGCGGGGGGGGTCACAATGAGCAGTTCTTC
CDR3: CASTFSGGGHNEQFF

size: .
V: TRBV6-1
J: TRBJ1-6
D: TRBD1
DNA: TGTGCCAGCAGTGGTTTCGGACAGGGAAGGAATTCACCCCTCCACTTT
CDR3: CASSGFGQGRNSPLHF

size: .
V: TRBV20-1
J: TRBJ2-7
D: .
DNA: TGCAGTGCTAGAGGCGGCAGCTACTCCTACGAGCAGTACTTC
CDR3: CSARGGSYSYEQYF

size: .
V: TRBV6-2/TRBV6-3
J: TRBJ2-1
D: .
DNA: TGTGCCAGCAGTTATCTCTCCTACAATGAGCAGCTCTTC
CDR3: CASSYLSYNEQLF

size: .
V: TRBV25-1
J: TRBJ1-6
D: TRBD1
DNA: TGTGCCAGCAGTGAATTTTATTATAGGCAGGGGGATAATTCACCCCTCCACTTT
CDR3: CASSEFYYRQGDNSPLHF

size: few
V: TRBV10-3
J: TRBJ1-5
D: .
DNA: TGTGCCATCAACAGCCGGGACAACAATCAGCCCCAGCATTTT
CDR3: CAINSRDNNQPQHF

size: .
V: TRBV6-2/TRBV6-3
J: TRBJ2-3
D: TRBD2
DNA: TGTGCCAGCAGTTTTAGCGGGGGAGTCCTCTTCAGCACAGATACGCAGTATTTT
CDR3: CASSFSGGVLFSTDTQYF

size: .
V: TRBV4-3
J: TRBJ2-1
D: .
DNA: TGCGCCAGCAGCCAAGATTACCTAGCCGACAATGAGCAGTTCTTC
CDR3: CASSQDYLADNEQFF

size: once
V: TRBV27
J: TRBJ2-7
D: TRBD1
DNA: TGTGCCACTTCGGACAGGGCGCTCTACGAGCAGTACTTC
CDR3: CATSDRALYEQYF

size: few
V: TRBV6-1
J: TRBJ2-1
D: TRBD2
DNA: TGTGCCAGCAGTGAGAAACTAGCGGGGCAACAGTTCTTC
CDR3: CASSEKLAGQQFF

size: .
V: TRBV9
J: TRBJ2-7
D: .
DNA: TGTGCCAGCAGCGACCGTAACGAGCAGTACTTC
CDR3: CASSDRNEQYF

size: .
V: TRBV4-1
J: TRBJ1-1
D: .
DNA: TGCGCCAGCAGCCAAGCCCAAGGGGCTCCAGGCACTGAAGCTTTCTTT
CDR3: CASSQAQGAPGTEAFF

size: .
V: TRBV11-3
J: TRBJ2-2
D: .
DNA: TGTGCCATCAGCCCTCAGGGAGACACCGGGGAGCTGTTTTTT
CDR3: CAISPQGDTGELFF

size: .
V: TRBV6-5
J: TRBJ2-7
D: .
DNA: TGTGCCAGCAGTTACTCCGGGCCTCTCTACGAGCAGTACTTC
CDR3: CASSYSGPLYEQYF

size: few
V: TRBV6-2/TRBV6-3
J: TRBJ1-5
D: .
DNA: TGTGCCAGCAGTTCAGTTACGGAGGGCAATCAGCCCCAGCATTTT
CDR3: CASSSVTEGNQPQHF

size: few
V: TRBV12-5
J: TRBJ1-3
D: .
DNA: TGTGCTAGTGGTTTTACCCTCCCCAGCTCTGGAAACACCATATATTTT
CDR3: CASGFTLPSSGNTIYF

size: few
V: TRBV6-2/TRBV6-3
J: TRBJ1-5
D: TRBD1
DNA: TGTGCCAGCAGACCGGGACAGCAGTATAGGTATGGACAGCCCCAGCATTTT
CDR3: CASRPGQQYRYGQPQHF

size: many
V: TRBV6-1
J: TRBJ2-1
D: .
DNA: TGTGCTTCGAGGCCAGGATCCTACAATGAGCAGTTCTTC
CDR3: CASRPGSYNEQFF

size: .
V: TRBV20-1
J: TRBJ1-2
D: TRBD1
DNA: TGCAGTGCCCCAGACAGGGTCGGGGGCTACACCTTC
CDR3: CSAPDRVGGYTF

size: .
V: TRBV19
J: TRBJ1-2
D: .
DNA: TGTGCCAGTAGTGCGGGGCTCCTTGGCGGCTACACCTTC
CDR3: CASSAGLLGGYTF

size: .
V: TRBV10-3
J: TRBJ1-5
D: .
DNA: TGTGCCATCAGAGAAGGGGGATCAAATCAGCCCCAGCATTTT
CDR3: CAIREGGSNQPQHF

size: .
V: TRBV10-3
J: TRBJ1-5
D: TRBD1
DNA: TGTGCCATCAGTGAGTTTCCGGGACAGTCTTCGTATAGCAATCAGCCCCAGCATTTT
CDR3: CAISEFPGQSSYSNQPQHF